This is a list of T cell receptor beta chains from one sample in a study of CD8+CD57+ T cells in acquired aplastic anemia. TCRdb passed the reads through MiXCR, listing each CDR3 protein once. In the table there are some 170,000 distinct CDR3 sequences, approximately 40% of which are singletons. Sequencing used sorted CD4+, CD8+, or CD8+CD57+ T cells (not recorded which) from PBMCs. All receptors come from a human donor in good health. Each CDR3 is given with its conserved first and last residue. A D gene is named only where the DNA matches it firmly. Some rows mark clone size as missing; the rest say once, few, many or name a class of expanded clone.

many	TRBV20-1	TRBD1	TRBJ1-1	CSASDRGVNTEAFF	TGCAGTGCTTCGGACAGGGGGGTGAACACTGAAGCTTTCTTT
NA	TRBV20-1	TRBD1	TRBJ2-5	CGAARQGKETQYF	TGCGGTGCTGCCAGACAGGGTAAAGAGACCCAGTACTTC
few	TRBV6-4	TRBD1	TRBJ1-2	CASRDRGPLLRYGYTF	TGTGCCAGCAGGGACAGGGGGCCTCTTCTGAGGTATGGCTACACCTTC
many	TRBV10-3	TRBD1	TRBJ2-2	CATSPGTGVFGELFF	TGTGCCACGTCACCCGGGACAGGGGTTTTCGGGGAGCTGTTTTTT
many	TRBV20-1	NA	TRBJ1-6	CSARINSPLHF	TGCAGTGCTAGAATTAATTCACCCCTCCACTTT
NA	TRBV2	NA	TRBJ2-6	CASSFRPSGANVLTF	TGTGCCAGCAGTTTTCGGCCCTCTGGGGCCAACGTCCTGACTTTC
NA	TRBV15	TRBD1	TRBJ1-1	CATSRLGQGSYTEAFF	TGTGCCACCAGCAGATTGGGACAGGGTTCGTACACTGAAGCTTTCTTT
NA	TRBV14	NA	TRBJ1-4	CASSPGAKLFF	TGTGCCAGCAGCCCGGGAGCGAAACTGTTTTTT
many	TRBV18	NA	TRBJ2-7	CASSPPGGTYEQYF	TGTGCCAGCTCACCACCGGGGGGAACCTACGAGCAGTACTTC
NA	TRBV24-1	NA	TRBJ2-1	CATSSNWDEQFF	TGTGCCACTAGCAGCAACTGGGATGAGCAGTTCTTC
many	TRBV5-1	TRBD2	TRBJ2-2	CASTELAGGSNTGELFF	TGCGCCAGCACCGAACTAGCGGGGGGGTCGAACACCGGGGAGCTGTTTTTT
NA	TRBV20-1	TRBD1	TRBJ2-7	CSARADRADFYEQYF	TGCAGTGCTAGAGCTGACAGGGCGGACTTCTACGAGCAGTACTTC
many	TRBV19	NA	TRBJ1-2	CASSIEWTVTGYGYTF	TGTGCCAGTAGTATAGAATGGACAGTTACAGGATATGGCTACACCTTC
NA	TRBV11-1	NA	TRBJ1-6	CASSLTRDSPFHF	TGTGCCAGCAGCTTAACACGGGATTCACCCTTCCACTTT
NA	TRBV19	TRBD1	TRBJ1-6	CASNQGARSRSPLHF	TGTGCCAGTAACCAGGGGGCGAGGTCCCGGTCACCCCTCCACTTT
NA	TRBV30	TRBD1	TRBJ1-4	CAWSAQGAGNEKLFF	TGTGCCTGGAGTGCTCAGGGGGCTGGTAACGAAAAACTGTTTTTT
NA	TRBV6-1	TRBD1	TRBJ1-1	CASTAGTGGAFF	TGTGCCAGCACCGCCGGGACAGGGGGTGCTTTCTTT
NA	TRBV15	NA	TRBJ1-6	CATGRDSPLHF	TGTGCCACCGGCAGGGATTCACCCCTCCACTTT
many	TRBV7-6	NA	TRBJ2-3	CASSLGSTDTQYF	TGTGCCAGCAGCTTAGGGAGCACAGATACGCAGTATTTT
few	TRBV28	NA	TRBJ1-2	CASSLPGADYGYTF	TGTGCCAGCAGTTTGCCAGGGGCGGACTATGGCTACACCTTC
few	TRBV5-1	NA	TRBJ2-1	CASSLGQGGGNEQFF	TGCGCCAGCAGCTTGGGGCAGGGGGGGGGCAATGAGCAGTTCTTC
NA	TRBV20-1	NA	TRBJ2-5	CSASAGAPMATQYF	TGCAGTGCTTCTGCGGGGGCCCCAATGGCCACCCAGTACTTC
few	TRBV15	TRBD1	TRBJ1-2	CATSKGTGGPYGYTF	TGTGCCACCAGCAAGGGGACAGGGGGCCCCTATGGCTACACCTTC
few	TRBV10-3	NA	TRBJ2-3	CAIKEAGDTQYF	TGTGCCATCAAAGAGGCGGGAGATACGCAGTATTTT
many	TRBV20-1	NA	TRBJ1-2	CSGQLQGRHTANYGYTF	TGCAGTGGTCAGTTACAGGGACGTCACACAGCTAACTATGGCTACACCTTC
many	TRBV20-1	TRBD2	TRBJ2-1	CSAWDQRELNQFF	TGCAGTGCCTGGGACCAGCGGGAATTAAATCAGTTCTTC
NA	TRBV19	NA	TRBJ1-6	CASSPEGWALHF	TGTGCCAGTAGTCCAGAAGGGTGGGCCCTCCACTTT
NA	TRBV3-1	NA	TRBJ1-1	CASSQGGAFFPNTEAFF	TGTGCCAGCAGCCAGGGAGGGGCTTTTTTCCCGAACACTGAAGCTTTCTTT
many	TRBV29-1	NA	TRBJ1-2	CSVEKGVGNGYTF	TGCAGCGTTGAAAAGGGAGTAGGTAATGGCTACACCTTC
NA	TRBV4-1	NA	TRBJ2-7	CASSQDPGNYEQYF	TGCGCCAGCAGCCAAGATCCGGGCAACTACGAGCAGTACTTC
many	TRBV6-1	NA	TRBJ1-6	CASKRSRTDLDNSPLHF	TGTGCCAGCAAAAGGTCCCGTACGGACCTTGATAATTCACCCCTCCACTTT
NA	TRBV19	NA	TRBJ1-5	CASSIWRVRNQPQHF	TGTGCCAGTAGTATTTGGAGGGTCCGAAATCAGCCCCAGCATTTT
NA	TRBV7-9	TRBD2	TRBJ2-2	CASSWDYEELFF	TGTGCCAGCAGTTGGGACTACGAGGAGCTGTTTTTT
NA	TRBV20-1	NA	TRBJ2-7	CSARPSSGRSYEQYF	TGCAGTGCTAGACCCTCCTCCGGGAGATCCTACGAGCAGTACTTC
many	TRBV25-1	NA	TRBJ1-3	CASSESLIIGNTIYF	TGTGCCAGCAGTGAATCCCTCATAATCGGAAACACCATATATTTT
many	TRBV7-6	TRBD1	TRBJ2-7	CASSLGDRYPYEQYF	TGTGCCAGCAGCTTAGGGGACAGGTATCCCTACGAGCAGTACTTC
NA	TRBV7-9	NA	TRBJ1-6	CASSLSATPLHF	TGTGCCAGCAGCTTATCTGCTACGCCCCTCCACTTT
NA	TRBV15	TRBD2	TRBJ2-7	CATSREPSGGSYEQYF	TGTGCCACCAGCAGAGAACCTAGCGGGGGGAGCTACGAGCAGTACTTC
many	TRBV6-1	NA	TRBJ2-7	CASSLGSSSYEQYF	TGTGCCAGTTCATTGGGTTCATCCTCCTACGAGCAGTACTTC
NA	TRBV5-1	NA	TRBJ2-7	CASSPGGGAGEQYF	TGCGCCAGCAGTCCGGGAGGGGGCGCCGGCGAGCAGTACTTC
NA	TRBV20-1	TRBD1	TRBJ2-5	CSAKGAGQGAQETQYF	TGCAGTGCTAAGGGGGCGGGACAGGGGGCCCAAGAGACCCAGTACTTC
NA	TRBV20-1	TRBD1	TRBJ1-2	CSARAEQGKGYGYTF	TGCAGTGCTAGGGCGGAACAGGGGAAAGGATATGGTTACACCTTC
NA	TRBV20-1	NA	TRBJ2-7	CSARDLGSDEQYF	TGCAGTGCTAGAGATCTCGGGTCCGACGAGCAGTACTTC
few	TRBV24-1	NA	TRBJ1-2	CATSDFGTNYGYTF	TGTGCCACCAGTGATTTCGGGACTAACTATGGCTACACCTTC
many	TRBV5-1	NA	TRBJ1-2	CASSFGGGRETGSYGYTF	TGCGCCAGCAGCTTTGGGGGGGGGCGCGAAACGGGATCCTATGGCTACACCTTC
many	TRBV20-1	TRBD2	TRBJ2-1	CSASASGGADEQFF	TGCAGTGCTAGTGCTAGCGGGGGGGCGGATGAGCAGTTCTTC
few	TRBV2	TRBD1	TRBJ1-3	CASWGRGRGNTIYF	TGTGCCAGCTGGGGCAGGGGGCGAGGAAACACCATATATTTT
many	TRBV19	NA	TRBJ2-1	CASSNVGGDNEQFF	TGTGCCAGTTCAAATGTGGGGGGCGACAATGAGCAGTTCTTC
NA	TRBV11-2	NA	TRBJ2-7	CASSFWDKVWEQYF	TGTGCCAGCAGCTTTTGGGACAAGGTATGGGAGCAGTACTTC
NA	TRBV7-2	NA	TRBJ2-7	CASSSQAAYEQYF	TGTGCCAGCAGCTCACAGGCAGCCTACGAGCAGTACTTC
NA	TRBV30	NA	TRBJ2-1	CAWNSRPIGYNEQFF	TGTGCCTGGAATTCCCGACCCATTGGCTACAATGAGCAGTTCTTC
NA	TRBV5-1	NA	TRBJ2-7	CASSLRSGGYEQYF	TGCGCCAGCAGCTTGAGGAGCGGAGGCTACGAGCAGTACTTC
NA	TRBV6-5	TRBD2	TRBJ2-7	CASSFSGDGYEQYF	TGTGCCAGCAGTTTTAGCGGGGACGGCTACGAGCAGTACTTC
NA	TRBV11-1	TRBD2	TRBJ2-6	CASSFLLGLAGRSGANVLTF	TGTGCCAGCAGCTTTCTTTTGGGGCTAGCGGGGCGCTCTGGGGCCAACGTCCTGACTTTC
few	TRBV18	NA	TRBJ2-1	CASSPARDNEQFF	TGTGCCAGCTCACCGGCTAGGGACAATGAGCAGTTCTTC
many	TRBV12-3/TRBV12-4	NA	TRBJ2-2	CASTADSANTGELFF	TGTGCCAGCACCGCCGACAGCGCGAACACCGGGGAGCTGTTTTTT
few	TRBV3-1	TRBD1	TRBJ2-3	CASSQDWGDRGLGTQYF	TGTGCCAGCAGCCAAGATTGGGGAGACAGGGGGCTTGGTACGCAGTATTTT
many	TRBV19	NA	TRBJ2-3	CASSINREADTQYF	TGTGCCAGTAGTATAAACAGGGAGGCAGATACGCAGTATTTT
NA	TRBV2	NA	TRBJ2-7	CASDPMTYEQYF	TGTGCCAGCGACCCTATGACCTACGAGCAGTACTTC
NA	TRBV27	NA	TRBJ1-2	CAGKDGYTF	TGTGCCGGCAAGGATGGCTACACCTTC